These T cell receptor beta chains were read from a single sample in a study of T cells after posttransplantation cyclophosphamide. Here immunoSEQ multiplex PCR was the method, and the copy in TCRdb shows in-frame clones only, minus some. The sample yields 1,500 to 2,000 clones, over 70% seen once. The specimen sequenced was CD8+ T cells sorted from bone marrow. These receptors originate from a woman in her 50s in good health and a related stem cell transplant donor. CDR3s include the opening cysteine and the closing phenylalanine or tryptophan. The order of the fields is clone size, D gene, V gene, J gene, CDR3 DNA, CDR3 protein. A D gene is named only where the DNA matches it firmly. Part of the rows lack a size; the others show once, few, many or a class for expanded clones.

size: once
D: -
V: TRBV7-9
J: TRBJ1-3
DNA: TGTGCCAGCAGCTCCCGCGAGGAGAACACCATATATTTT
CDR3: CASSSREENTIYF

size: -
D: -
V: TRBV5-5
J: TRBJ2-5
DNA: TGTGCCAGCAGCTTGGCTGAGACTCTCCCGGAGACCCAGTACTTC
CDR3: CASSLAETLPETQYF

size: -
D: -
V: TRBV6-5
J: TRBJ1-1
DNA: TGTGCCAGCAGTTACTCGGCGACAGGCCCCGAAGCTTTCTTT
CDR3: CASSYSATGPEAFF

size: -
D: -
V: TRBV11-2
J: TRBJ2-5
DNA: TGTGCCAGCAGCTTTCTAGCTCTAGAGACCCAGTACTTC
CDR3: CASSFLALETQYF

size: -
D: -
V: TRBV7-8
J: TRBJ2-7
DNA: TGTGCCAGCAGCCCTAGGACTGTAAGCTCCTACGAGCAGTACTTC
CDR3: CASSPRTVSSYEQYF

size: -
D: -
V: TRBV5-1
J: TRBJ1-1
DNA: TGCGCCAGCAGCTTGTACAGTGAAGCTTTCTTT
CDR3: CASSLYSEAFF

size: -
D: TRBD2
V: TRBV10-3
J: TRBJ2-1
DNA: TGTGCCATCAGTGAGTCAGGACTAGTAAATGAGCAGTTCTTC
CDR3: CAISESGLVNEQFF

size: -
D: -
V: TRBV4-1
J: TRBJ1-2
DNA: TGCGCCAGCAGCCCTCGGCCGCCGGGAGACGGCTACACCTTC
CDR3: CASSPRPPGDGYTF

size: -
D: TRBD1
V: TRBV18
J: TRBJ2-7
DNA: TGTGCCAGCACGGACAGGAACGGAAACGAGCAGTACTTC
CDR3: CASTDRNGNEQYF

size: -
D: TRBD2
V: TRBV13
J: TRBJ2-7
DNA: TGTGCCAGCGGCCAGGCGGGAGAGACATACGAGCAGTACTTC
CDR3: CASGQAGETYEQYF

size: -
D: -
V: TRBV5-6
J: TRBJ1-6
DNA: TGTGCCAGCAGCTTCAGGGCTCGGTCCTATAATTCACCCCTCCACTTT
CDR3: CASSFRARSYNSPLHF

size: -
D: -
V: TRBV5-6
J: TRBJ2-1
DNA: TGTGCCAGCAGCTTCCCCCCACAGGGACGTACATCCTCGTACAATGAGCAGTTCTTC
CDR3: CASSFPPQGRTSSYNEQFF

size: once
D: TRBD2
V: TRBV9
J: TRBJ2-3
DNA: TGTGCCAGCAGCGCAACACCTAGCGGGGGCACAGATACGCAGTATTTT
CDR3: CASSATPSGGTDTQYF

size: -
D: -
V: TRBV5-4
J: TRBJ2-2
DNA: TGTGCCAGCAGCTTTAAAGGGGGCGGGGAGCTGTTTTTT
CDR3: CASSFKGGGELFF

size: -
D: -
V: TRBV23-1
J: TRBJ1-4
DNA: TGCGCCAGCAGTCAATCGAGCGGGGGAACTGAAAAACTGTTTTTT
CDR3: CASSQSSGGTEKLFF

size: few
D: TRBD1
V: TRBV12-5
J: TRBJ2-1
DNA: TGTGCTAGTGGTTTAGGGACAGTTGAAAACAATGAGCAGTTCTTC
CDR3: CASGLGTVENNEQFF

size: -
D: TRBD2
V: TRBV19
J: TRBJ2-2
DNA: TGTGCCAGTAGACCTCGACTAGCGGGAGGTTGGGGCACCGGGGAGCTGTTTTTT
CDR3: CASRPRLAGGWGTGELFF

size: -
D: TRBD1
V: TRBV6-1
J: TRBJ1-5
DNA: TGTGCCAGCAGTAACCGGGACAGGGAAAAGCCCCAGCATTTT
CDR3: CASSNRDREKPQHF

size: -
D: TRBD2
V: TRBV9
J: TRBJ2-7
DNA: TGTGCCAGCAGCGGCGGGAGCGGGAGGCCTTCATACGAGCAGTACTTC
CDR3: CASSGGSGRPSYEQYF

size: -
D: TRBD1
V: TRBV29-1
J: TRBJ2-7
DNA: TGCAGCGTTGATGGGACAGACAACTACGAGCAGTACTTC
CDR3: CSVDGTDNYEQYF

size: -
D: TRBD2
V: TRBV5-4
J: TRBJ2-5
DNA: TGTGCCAGCAGCTCCGGACTAGCGGGAGACCAAGAGACCCAGTACTTC
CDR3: CASSSGLAGDQETQYF

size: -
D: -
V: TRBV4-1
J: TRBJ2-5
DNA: TGCGCCAGCAGCCCGGCTGTCGGCACCCCAGGGACCCAGTACTTC
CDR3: CASSPAVGTPGTQYF

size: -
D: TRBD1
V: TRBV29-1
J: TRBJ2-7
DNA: TGCAGCGTCGCCGGTCAGGGGGCTGGCGAGCAGTACTTC
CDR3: CSVAGQGAGEQYF

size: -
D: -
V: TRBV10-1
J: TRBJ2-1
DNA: TGCGCCAGCAGTGAGTCCCAGGGCTCCTCCTACAATGAGCAGTTCTTC
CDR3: CASSESQGSSYNEQFF

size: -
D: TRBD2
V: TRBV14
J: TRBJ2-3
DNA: TGTGCCAGCAGCCAAGAATTCGGGGGAGGGCGAACAGATACGCAGTATTTT
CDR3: CASSQEFGGGRTDTQYF

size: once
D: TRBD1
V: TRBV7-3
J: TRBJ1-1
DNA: TGTGCCAGCAGCTGGACAGGGGGCAACACTGAAGCTTTCTTT
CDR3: CASSWTGGNTEAFF

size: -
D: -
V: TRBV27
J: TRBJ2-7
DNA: TGTGCCAGCACTCCTTTCGGGTCATCCCAGACCTACGAGCAGTACTTC
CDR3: CASTPFGSSQTYEQYF

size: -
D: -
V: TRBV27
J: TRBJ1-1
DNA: TGTGCCAGCATTCTTAACACTGAAGCTTTCTTT
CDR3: CASILNTEAFF

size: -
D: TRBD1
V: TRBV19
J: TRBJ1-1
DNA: TGTGCCAGTAGTCTTCAGACAGGGGTAGTCACTGAAGCTTTCTTT
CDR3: CASSLQTGVVTEAFF

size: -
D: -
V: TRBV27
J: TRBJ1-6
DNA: TGTGCCAGCAGTACCCTACGGTCACCCCTCCACTTT
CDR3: CASSTLRSPLHF

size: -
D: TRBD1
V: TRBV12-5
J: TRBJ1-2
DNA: TGTGCTAGTGGCCGCGGACAGGGGGTAGGGAATGGCTACACCTTC
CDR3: CASGRGQGVGNGYTF

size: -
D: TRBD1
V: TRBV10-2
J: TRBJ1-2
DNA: TGCGCCAGCAGTGAGTTTGAGGGGGCCTTTTATGGCTACACCTTC
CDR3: CASSEFEGAFYGYTF

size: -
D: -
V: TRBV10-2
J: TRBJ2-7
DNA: TGCGCCAGCAGTAAAGTCAACAGCTACGAGCAGTACTTC
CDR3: CASSKVNSYEQYF

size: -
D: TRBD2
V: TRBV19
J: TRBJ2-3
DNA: TGTGCCAGTAGTCCCGGGACTAGCGGGGGCCTCACAGATACGCAGTATTTT
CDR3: CASSPGTSGGLTDTQYF

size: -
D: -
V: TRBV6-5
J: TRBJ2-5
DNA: TGTGCCAGCAGTTACGGCGGGGTGACGCAAGAGACCCAGTACTTC
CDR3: CASSYGGVTQETQYF

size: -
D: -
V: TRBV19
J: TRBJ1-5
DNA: TGTGCCAGTAGGACAGGTAGCAATCAGCCCCAGCATTTT
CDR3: CASRTGSNQPQHF

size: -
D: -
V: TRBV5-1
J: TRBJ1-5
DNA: TGCGCCAGCAGCTTGGGTACAGGCGATCAGCCCCAGCATTTT
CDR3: CASSLGTGDQPQHF

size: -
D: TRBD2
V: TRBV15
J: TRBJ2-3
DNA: TGTGCCACCAGCAGAGATAGGGGACTAGCGGGGGGGGGTACGCAGTATTTT
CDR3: CATSRDRGLAGGGTQYF

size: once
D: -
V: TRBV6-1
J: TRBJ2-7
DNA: TGTGCCAGCAGTGAAGTCCCGGGTATCTCCTACGAGCAGTACTTC
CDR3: CASSEVPGISYEQYF

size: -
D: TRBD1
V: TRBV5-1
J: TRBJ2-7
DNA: TGCGCCAGCGCGACGGACAGGAGCTCCTACGAGCAGTACTTC
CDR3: CASATDRSSYEQYF

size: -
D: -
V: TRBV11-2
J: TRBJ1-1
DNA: TGTGCCAGCACCTCGGCGGGGACTGAAGCTTTCTTT
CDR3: CASTSAGTEAFF

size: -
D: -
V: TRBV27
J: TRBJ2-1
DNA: TGTGCCAGCAGTTTGTCAGGGGCCGCCGGGCAGTTCTTC
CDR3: CASSLSGAAGQFF

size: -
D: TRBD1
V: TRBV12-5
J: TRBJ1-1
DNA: TGTGCTAGTGGCTGCAAACAGGGGGCGAACACTGAAGCTTTCTTT
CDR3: CASGCKQGANTEAFF

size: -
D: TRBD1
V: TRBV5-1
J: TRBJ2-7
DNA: TGCGCCAGCAGCTTGACGGGACAGGCCCTATACGAGCAGTACTTC
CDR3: CASSLTGQALYEQYF

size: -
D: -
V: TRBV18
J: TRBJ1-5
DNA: TGTGCCAGCTCACCAATCGATCAGCCCCAGCATTTT
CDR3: CASSPIDQPQHF

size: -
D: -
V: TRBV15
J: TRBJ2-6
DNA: TGTGCCACCAGCAGAGATCGGACTCTATGGTCACCTGGGGCCAACGTCCTGACTTTC
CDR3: CATSRDRTLWSPGANVLTF

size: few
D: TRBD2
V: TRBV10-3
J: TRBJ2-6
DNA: TGTGCCATCAGTGATCTAGCGGGGGGCCTCACGTTTAGCTCTGGGGCCAACGTCCTGACTTTC
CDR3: CAISDLAGGLTFSSGANVLTF

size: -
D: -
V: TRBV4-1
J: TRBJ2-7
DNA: TGCGCCAGCAGCCACCTTTTGTCCTACGAGCAGTACTTC
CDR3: CASSHLLSYEQYF

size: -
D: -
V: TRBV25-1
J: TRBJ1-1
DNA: TGTGCCAGCAAACAGACAGAGAGCATGAACACTGAAGCTTTCTTT
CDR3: CASKQTESMNTEAFF

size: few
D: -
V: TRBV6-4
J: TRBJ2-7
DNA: TGTGCCAGCAGTCCGAACCCGAGCTCCTACGAGCAGTACTTC
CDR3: CASSPNPSSYEQYF

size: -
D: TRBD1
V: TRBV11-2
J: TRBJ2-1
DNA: TGTGCCAGCAGGGGACAGGGGGCCTTTAATGAGCAGTTCTTC
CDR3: CASRGQGAFNEQFF

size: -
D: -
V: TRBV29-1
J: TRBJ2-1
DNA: TGCAGCGTTTCTAATATTGGGGACACCTTATACAATGAGCAGTTCTTC
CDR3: CSVSNIGDTLYNEQFF

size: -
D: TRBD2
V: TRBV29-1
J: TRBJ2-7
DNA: TGCAGCGTGCGACCCCTGGGGGGGGACTCCTACGAGCAGTACTTC
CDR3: CSVRPLGGDSYEQYF

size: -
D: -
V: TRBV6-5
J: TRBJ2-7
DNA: TGTGCCAGCAGTTATGGCGCTAGCTCCTACGAGCAGTACTTC
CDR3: CASSYGASSYEQYF